These 3 T cell receptor beta chains originate from one sample sequenced in a study of T cell responses to AZD1222 COVID-19 vaccine. Produced via immunoSEQ multiplex PCR; TCRdb's table is partial and in-frame only. The table lists about 120,000 clones, roughly 90% of them singletons. The source material was peripheral blood, sampled on day 0 of AZD1222 vaccination. Source of these receptors: an adult in good health.

J is TRBJ2-2 and V is TRBV3-1 (or the pseudogene TRBV3-2); 9 positions agree with TRBD1. CDR3 length equals 15 residues. Trimming at V came to 1 base and at J to 8 bases, leaving 5 bases not matched to a gene. Germline loops: CDR1 LGHDT, CDR2 YNNKEL (reference sequence). CDR3 region: CASSQGHRGLGELFF. CDR3 sequence (DNA): TGTGCCAGCAGCCAAGGGCACAGGGGGCTAGGGGAGCTGTTTTTT.

The V call is TRBV28, the J call TRBJ2-1, with D maybe TRBD1 (6 bases). The germline gives CDR1 MDHEN, CDR2 SYDVKM. This CDR3 has 12 residues. V was cut by 8 bases and J by 5 bases, with 10 bases left in between. For the CDR3, the DNA is TGTGCCAGCTCTTCAGGGGACAATGAGCAGTTCTTC. It encodes CASSSGDNEQFF.

This clone was recorded a few times. V gene TRBV30 combines with J gene TRBJ2-7, with 7 bases matching TRBD2. Germline values: CDR1 GTSNPN, CDR2 SVGIG (reference sequence). V trimming: 3 bases; J trimming: 6 bases; junction bases outside the gene matches: 2. This CDR3 is 11 amino acids long. The CDR3 loop is CAWSWGGEQYF. The CDR3 DNA reads TGTGCCTGGAGCTGGGGGGGCGAGCAGTACTTC.